A single sample is the source of the 19 T cell receptor beta chains below, sequenced in a study of CD8 T cells in ankylosing spondylitis (dated 2017 in TCRdb). What the work shows at the level of the full study, not this receptor alone: Blood from ankylosing spondylitis patients appeared to be characterized by a TCR beta motif composed of roughly 8 highly homologous amino acid variants.

The library was built by means of 5' RACE. Sequencing used an Illumina HiSeq 2500. In-frame beta chains were kept once TCRdb had trimmed the public reads at Q25 with fastp and called clones with MiXCR. Each CDR3 protein appears once, grouped with its most common genes and DNA. Within this sample are about 500,000 distinct CDR3 sequences, with approximately 5% of them counted one time only. The ten largest clonotypes hold approximately 4% of the sample. No antigen has been assigned to these receptors. The sample taken for sequencing was blood, either unsorted or a sorted T cell fraction (not recorded which). The receptors derive from a male donor with ankylosing spondylitis.

This clonotype was seen repeatedly, ten times or more. This sequence joins TRBV4-2 and TRBJ1-1; the D is unclear. The CDR3 has 13 amino acids. V lost 3 bases to trimming and J lost 5 bases, with 10 bases between them. Germline V gene lookup returns CDR1 LGHNA and CDR2 YNFKEQ. CDR3 in DNA: TGTGCCAGCAGCCAGGATTTGCGGACTGAAGCTTTCTTT. Its translation is CASSQDLRTEAFF.

This clonotype was counted many times. The J gene is TRBJ2-5, the V gene TRBV9, with 7 positions matching TRBD2. CDR1 is SGDLS, CDR2 YYNGEE, per germline. Losses at the gene ends were 0 bases for V and 5 bases for J; bases not matched to a gene: 13. This CDR3 region has 17 residues. CDR3 sequence: CASSVGYQRGRVETQYF. The DNA for the CDR3 is TGTGCCAGCAGCGTAGGTTACCAGCGGGGTCGAGTGGAGACCCAGTACTTC.

This chain joins TRBV18 and TRBJ1-4, with 7 bases that match TRBD1. This CDR3 has 14 amino acids. Germline CDR1 KGHSH, CDR2 LQKENI. Unmatched junction bases numbered 3, after V lost 2 bases and J lost 6 bases. Here the CDR3 reads CASSPKGADEKLFF. Written as DNA, the CDR3 is TGTGCCAGCTCACCAAAGGGGGCTGATGAAAAACTGTTTTTT.

The sample holds many counts of this clonotype. This rearrangement joins TRBV20-1 to TRBJ1-2; no definite D call. Between the trimmed V and J ends, which lost 4 bases and 4 bases, there was a span of 13 bases. From germline, CDR1 is DFQATT and CDR2 SNEGSKA (reference sequence). This CDR3 is built from 13 residues. DNA for the CDR3: TGCAGTGCTACAGACGGAGGAGGCTATGGCTACACCTTC. It yields the protein CSATDGGGYGYTF.

There are many counts of this clonotype. One junction end does not reproduce the germline sequence, and a read error may be involved. The J gene is TRBJ2-5, the V gene TRBV7-7; D perhaps matches TRBD1 (6 bases). The germline V gene has CDR1 SSHAT and CDR2 FNYEAQ (reference sequence). The CDR3 is 14 amino acids. The CDR3 DNA reads TGTGCTAGCAGCTTACAACAGGGTGGGGAGACCCAGTACTTC. Encoded protein: CASSLQQGGETQYF.

This clonotype has at least ten counts. The genes are TRBV9 and TRBJ2-1; tentative D call: TRBD2 (6 bases). The germline V gene has CDR1 SGDLS and CDR2 YYNGEE. The CDR3 consists of 16 residues. The V and J ends lost 2 bases and 8 bases respectively, with 20 bases between them. The DNA for the CDR3 is TGTGCCAGCAGCGTTGAGGCGTTTTCCCCTAGCGATGAGCAGTTCTTC. Translated: CASSVEAFSPSDEQFF.

This clonotype was observed at least ten times. The chain couples TRBV11-2 to TRBJ2-5, with TRBD2 as a possible D gene (5 bases). The ends were cut back, 2 bases at V and 4 bases at J, with 17 bases in the middle. This CDR3 region has 16 residues. Per germline, CDR1 SGHAT and CDR2 FQNNGV. CDR3 protein: CASSLRGFPTSETQYF. The CDR3 DNA follows: TGTGCCAGCAGCTTAAGAGGGTTCCCCACTTCAGAGACCCAGTACTTC.

This clonotype has a count of ten or more. The rearrangement uses TRBV5-4 and TRBJ1-1; weak D call: TRBD1 (5 bases). The germline V gene has CDR1 SGHNT and CDR2 YYREEE (reference sequence). This CDR3 comprises 15 residues. The ends were cut back, 4 bases at V and 1 base at J, with 14 bases in the middle. The CDR3 bases are TGTGCCAGCAGCAGCGGGACCGACGGGAACACTGAAGCTTTCTTT. Protein: CASSSGTDGNTEAFF.

In its sample, this clonotype was seen a few times. One junction end does not reproduce the germline sequence, and a read error may be involved. This sequence joins TRBV20-1 and TRBJ2-7; 9 nucleotides agree with TRBD2. This CDR3 comprises 17 residues. In germline, CDR1 is DFQATT, CDR2 SNEGSKA (reference sequence). CDR3 in DNA: TGCTGTGCTAGCGGGGCAGGAACTGGAAACGGTGAGGACGAGCAGTACTTC. Protein sequence: CCASGAGTGNGEDEQYF.

This clonotype was detected many times. The chain carries TRBV12-3 or TRBV12-4 and TRBJ1-2; the match to TRBD1 covers 9 bases. Germline trimming cut 5 bases from V and 10 bases from J; bases unmatched to any gene: 2. The length of the CDR3 is 11 residues. The CDR3 DNA reads as TGTGCCAGCAGTCGGACAGGGGACTACACCTTC. Protein: CASSRTGDYTF.

This clonotype has a count of ten or more. The chain links TRBV6-5 to TRBJ1-1; no clear D. Germline CDR1 MNHEY, CDR2 SVGAGI. Trimming cost V 7 bases and J 5 bases, with 8 bases left between them. The CDR3 runs to 11 residues. CDR3 DNA sequence: TGTGCCAGCATCTTACGAACTGAAGCTTTCTTT. It is translated as CASILRTEAFF.

This clonotype was recorded at least ten times. The CDR3 sequence is CASSFWTGGGTQYF. The CDR3 DNA is TGTGCCAGCAGCTTCTGGACAGGGGGAGGAACGCAGTATTTT. This chain joins TRBV5-6 and TRBJ2-3; 10 bases match TRBD1. The J segment lost 9 bases and the V segment lost 2 bases, leaving 6 bases of the junction unmatched. The CDR3 length is 14 residues. Germline V gene sequence: CDR1 SGHDT, CDR2 YYEEEE.

This clonotype has only a few counts. The chain recombines TRBV18 with TRBJ2-2; D unclear. The V gene lost 0 bases and the J gene lost 3 bases, with 11 bases spanning the gap. CDR1 is KGHSH, CDR2 LQKENI, per germline. The CDR3 sequence is 16 residues long. The CDR3 sequence: CASSPPQQLYTGELFF. CDR3 coding DNA: TGTGCCAGCTCACCACCGCAACAGTTGTACACCGGGGAGCTGTTTTTT.

This clonotype was counted at least ten times. The chain links TRBV10-3 to TRBJ2-2, with 7 bases matching TRBD1. CDR1 is ENHRY and CDR2 is SYGVKD in the germline V gene. V lost 8 bases and J lost 2; bases outside the gene matches: 11. The CDR3 loop spans 16 amino acids. The CDR3 DNA reads as TGTGCCATCGGGGAATCAAGGGGGCTCAACACCGGGGAGCTGTTTTTT. Residues: CAIGESRGLNTGELFF.

This clonotype was seen ten or more times. The rearrangement joins TRBV5-5 to TRBJ2-5; D ambiguous. The CDR3 spans 14 residues. Per the germline V gene, CDR1 is SGHKS and CDR2 is YYEKEE (reference sequence). V was pared by 4 bases and J by 5 bases, with 15 bases between. The CDR3 bases are TGTGCCAGCAGCCACCTAGGCGCCCCGGAGACCCAGTACTTC. Its protein is CASSHLGAPETQYF.

This clonotype turned up a few times. This chain uses TRBV27 with TRBJ2-7; 9 bases align to TRBD2. The CDR3 contains 15 residues. CDR1 is MNHEY, CDR2 SMNVEV, per germline (reference sequence). V gave up 0 bases and J gave up 4 bases; unmatched junction bases: 4. CDR3 coding DNA: TGTGCCAGCAGTTTATCGTTGCGGGAGGGGTACGAGCAGTACTTC. Translation: CASSLSLREGYEQYF.

At least ten counts were recorded for this clonotype. The chain links TRBV18 to TRBJ1-1; TRBD1 is a possible D gene (5 bases). V gave up 2 bases and J gave up 6 bases, with 16 bases separating them. This CDR3 comprises 15 residues. Germline V lookup: CDR1 KGHSH, CDR2 LQKENI. Here the CDR3 DNA reads TGTGCCAGCTCACCAATATCAGGGTGGGCAGCTGAAGCTTTCTTT. The encoded protein is CASSPISGWAAEAFF.

Remarks on this clonotype: A much larger clone differs by one base, so this may be a read error. The chain employs TRBV12-3 or TRBV12-4 and TRBJ1-1, with D uncertain. The V gene lost 4 bases and the J gene lost 5 bases, with 8 bases spanning the gap. The CDR3 covers 12 residues. The CDR3 DNA is TGTGCCAGCAGTTGTGTCGGGACTGAAGCTTTCTTT. Its translation is CASSCVGTEAFF.

This clonotype showed up many times. The chain employs TRBV7-2 and TRBJ1-2; D possibly corresponds to TRBD1 (6 bases). The CDR3 spans 12 residues. The V gene lost 8 bases and the J gene lost 6 bases, with 13 bases spanning the gap. CDR1 and CDR2 from the germline V gene are SGHTA and FQGNSA. DNA for the CDR3: TGTGCCAGCGCTCGGGGGCTGGATGGCTACACCTTC. Amino acid sequence: CASARGLDGYTF.